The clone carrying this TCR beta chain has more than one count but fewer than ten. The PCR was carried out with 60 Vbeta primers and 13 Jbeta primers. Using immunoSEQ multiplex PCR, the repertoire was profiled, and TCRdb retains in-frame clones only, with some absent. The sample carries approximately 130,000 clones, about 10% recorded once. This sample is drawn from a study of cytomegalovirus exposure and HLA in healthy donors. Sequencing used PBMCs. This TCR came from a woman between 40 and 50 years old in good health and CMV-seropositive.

The CDR3 is CASSVGAEQETQYF. DNA of the CDR3: TGTGCCAGCAGCGTGGGGGCGGAACAAGAGACCCAGTACTTC. The V call is TRBV9, the J call TRBJ2-5, with D possibly being TRBD1 (6 bases). Trimming left V 2 bases short and J 2 bases short, with 10 bases between. Germline V gene sequence: CDR1 SGDLS, CDR2 YYNGEE. There are 14 residues in the CDR3.